One sample yielded the 2 T cell receptor beta chains listed below, sequenced in a study of T cell repertoires in aging, cancer and after chemotherapy. TRB rearrangements spanning V, D and J were amplified using mixed TRB-A/B primers. TCRdb independently ran MiXCR on the multiplex PCR reads; one entry per CDR3 protein. Here the sample spans around 2,000 distinct CDR3 sequences, around a fifth being singletons. Peripheral blood genomic DNA, not sorted cells or RNA, was the template. The sample was blood. All receptors come from a human donor with a solid tumor.

This clonotype was recorded only once. The rearrangement uses TRBV4-2 and TRBJ1-5; D may be TRBD1 (5 bases). The germline V gene encodes CDR1 LGHNA and CDR2 YNFKEQ. The V end lost 0 bases, the J end lost 1 base, and 7 bases lay between the germline ends. The CDR3 runs 15 residues. Written as DNA, the CDR3 is TGTGCCAGCAGCCAAGACAGGGCGAGCAATCAGCCCCAGCATTTT. Protein product: CASSQDRASNQPQHF.

The chain has TRBV6-1 and TRBJ2-1; D may be TRBD2 (6 bases). Looked up from germline, CDR1 is MNHNS and CDR2 is SASEGT. CDR3 length equals 16 residues. V was trimmed by 5 bases and J by 6 bases, leaving 20 bases between them. The CDR3 loop is CASSPPSGRMGNEQFF. The CDR3 DNA is TGTGCCAGCAGTCCACCTAGTGGGAGGATGGGCAATGAGCAGTTCTTC.